This TCR beta chain was captured in a study of blood T cell repertoires in COVID-19. The CDR3 is 15 amino acids. V gave up 5 bases and J gave up 2 bases, with 13 bases separating them. Germline lookup yields CDR1 KGHSH and CDR2 LQKENI. Participants were aged about 18 to 90 years from approximately 23 US areas. Before being deemed recovered, Cohort 3 donors had two negative PCRs, clearance, or symptom resolution. The assay was immunoSEQ multiplex PCR, and TCRdb's table has in-frame clones only and misses some. The sample lists 250,000 to 300,000 clones, approximately 91% occurring once. Sequencing was carried out using PBMCs or T cells enriched from blood (not recorded which). The rearrangement uses TRBV18 and TRBJ2-1, with D perhaps matching TRBD2 (5 bases). The clonotype comes from a woman in her 30s who had recovered from COVID-19. Written as DNA, the CDR3 is TGTGCCAGCTCATCCTCGGGATTGCCCTACAATGAGCAGTTCTTC. Amino acid sequence: CASSSSGLPYNEQFF.